A selection of T cell receptor beta chains follows, all from one sample in a study of blood T cells in healthy people across ages. TCRdb reprocessed the 5' RACE reads via MiXCR and lists one record per CDR3 protein. The table shows over 600,000 distinct CDR3 sequences, with 56% occurring only once. Sample: blood. Source of these receptors: a man in his forties in good health. The CDR3 runs from the conserved cysteine through the conserved F or W. D genes are given only for firm matches. The listing skips clone size in some rows; elsewhere it reads once, few, many or a size class.

J gene: TRBJ1-2; D gene: NA; V gene: TRBV28; clone size: NA; CDR3 DNA: TGTGCCAGCAGTTTAAGGGACAATAACTATGGCTACACCTTC; CDR3 protein: CASSLRDNNYGYTF
J gene: TRBJ2-5; D gene: TRBD2; V gene: TRBV6-6; clone size: few; CDR3 DNA: TGTGCCAGCAGTTACTCGGCCACTAGCGGGGTTTACAATGAGCAGTACTTC; CDR3 protein: CASSYSATSGVYNEQYF
J gene: TRBJ1-5; D gene: NA; V gene: TRBV7-8; clone size: few; CDR3 DNA: TGTGCCAGCAGCTTAGAAACCAATCAGCCCCAGCATTTT; CDR3 protein: CASSLETNQPQHF
J gene: TRBJ2-7; D gene: NA; V gene: TRBV12-3/TRBV12-4; clone size: NA; CDR3 DNA: TGTGCCAGCAGTTTAGTCGCCCCCCACGAGCAGTACTTC; CDR3 protein: CASSLVAPHEQYF
J gene: TRBJ1-6; D gene: NA; V gene: TRBV15; clone size: few; CDR3 DNA: TGTGCCACCAGCAGAGATCGGGGTGTCTCACCCCTCCACTTT; CDR3 protein: CATSRDRGVSPLHF
J gene: TRBJ2-3; D gene: NA; V gene: TRBV6-2/TRBV6-3; clone size: NA; CDR3 DNA: TGTGCCAGCAGTTACAGCGCAGATTCAGATACGCAGTATTTT; CDR3 protein: CASSYSADSDTQYF
J gene: TRBJ2-5; D gene: NA; V gene: TRBV20-1; clone size: NA; CDR3 DNA: TGCAGTGCTACTAGGGGTGGAGAAGAGACCCAGTACTTC; CDR3 protein: CSATRGGEETQYF
J gene: TRBJ2-1; D gene: NA; V gene: TRBV3-1; clone size: NA; CDR3 DNA: TGTGCCAGCAGCCGGGGCGGACAGGCGGGGGAGCAGTTCTTC; CDR3 protein: CASSRGGQAGEQFF
J gene: TRBJ2-1; D gene: NA; V gene: TRBV24-1; clone size: NA; CDR3 DNA: TGTGCCACCAGTGGGGACGACGGACACAATGAGCAGTTCTTC; CDR3 protein: CATSGDDGHNEQFF
J gene: TRBJ1-2; D gene: NA; V gene: TRBV5-1; clone size: few; CDR3 DNA: TGCGCCAGTTTTCTTCATTCCATCTATGGCTACACCTTC; CDR3 protein: CASFLHSIYGYTF
J gene: TRBJ2-1; D gene: NA; V gene: TRBV20-1; clone size: NA; CDR3 DNA: TGCAGTGCTAGAGTTCCATCTAGCACCAATGAGCAGTTCTTC; CDR3 protein: CSARVPSSTNEQFF
J gene: TRBJ1-5; D gene: NA; V gene: TRBV27; clone size: NA; CDR3 DNA: TGTGCCAGCAGCTATCAGAGGGGTCATCAGCCCCAGCATTTT; CDR3 protein: CASSYQRGHQPQHF
J gene: TRBJ2-3; D gene: NA; V gene: TRBV7-3; clone size: NA; CDR3 DNA: TGTGCCAGCAGTTCAACTGACCCCCTCGTAGCCACAGATACGCAGTATTTT; CDR3 protein: CASSSTDPLVATDTQYF
J gene: TRBJ2-7; D gene: NA; V gene: TRBV7-2; clone size: NA; CDR3 DNA: TGTGCCAGCAGCCTATATTACGGCGACGAGCAGTACTTC; CDR3 protein: CASSLYYGDEQYF
J gene: TRBJ2-7; D gene: TRBD2; V gene: TRBV24-1; clone size: few; CDR3 DNA: TGTGCCACCAGTGATTGGGGGACTAACGAGCAGTACTTC; CDR3 protein: CATSDWGTNEQYF
J gene: TRBJ1-5; D gene: NA; V gene: TRBV28; clone size: NA; CDR3 DNA: TGTGCCAGCCAGTCCCCGGGGATCAATCAGCCCCAGCATTTT; CDR3 protein: CASQSPGINQPQHF
J gene: TRBJ2-1; D gene: TRBD2; V gene: TRBV5-1; clone size: NA; CDR3 DNA: TGCGCCAGCAGCTGGGGACTAGCGGGCCTCAATGAGCAGTTCTTC; CDR3 protein: CASSWGLAGLNEQFF
J gene: TRBJ2-1; D gene: NA; V gene: TRBV29-1; clone size: NA; CDR3 DNA: TGCAGCGCCGAACGGACAGAGGATTACAATGAGCAGTTCTTC; CDR3 protein: CSAERTEDYNEQFF
J gene: TRBJ2-7; D gene: NA; V gene: TRBV4-3; clone size: NA; CDR3 DNA: TGCGCCAGCAGCCAAGATAGGGCTAACTACGAGCAGTACTTC; CDR3 protein: CASSQDRANYEQYF
J gene: TRBJ1-2; D gene: TRBD1; V gene: TRBV5-1; clone size: NA; CDR3 DNA: TGCGCCAGCAGCGGAAACAGGGGGCGCGGATATGGCTACACCTTC; CDR3 protein: CASSGNRGRGYGYTF